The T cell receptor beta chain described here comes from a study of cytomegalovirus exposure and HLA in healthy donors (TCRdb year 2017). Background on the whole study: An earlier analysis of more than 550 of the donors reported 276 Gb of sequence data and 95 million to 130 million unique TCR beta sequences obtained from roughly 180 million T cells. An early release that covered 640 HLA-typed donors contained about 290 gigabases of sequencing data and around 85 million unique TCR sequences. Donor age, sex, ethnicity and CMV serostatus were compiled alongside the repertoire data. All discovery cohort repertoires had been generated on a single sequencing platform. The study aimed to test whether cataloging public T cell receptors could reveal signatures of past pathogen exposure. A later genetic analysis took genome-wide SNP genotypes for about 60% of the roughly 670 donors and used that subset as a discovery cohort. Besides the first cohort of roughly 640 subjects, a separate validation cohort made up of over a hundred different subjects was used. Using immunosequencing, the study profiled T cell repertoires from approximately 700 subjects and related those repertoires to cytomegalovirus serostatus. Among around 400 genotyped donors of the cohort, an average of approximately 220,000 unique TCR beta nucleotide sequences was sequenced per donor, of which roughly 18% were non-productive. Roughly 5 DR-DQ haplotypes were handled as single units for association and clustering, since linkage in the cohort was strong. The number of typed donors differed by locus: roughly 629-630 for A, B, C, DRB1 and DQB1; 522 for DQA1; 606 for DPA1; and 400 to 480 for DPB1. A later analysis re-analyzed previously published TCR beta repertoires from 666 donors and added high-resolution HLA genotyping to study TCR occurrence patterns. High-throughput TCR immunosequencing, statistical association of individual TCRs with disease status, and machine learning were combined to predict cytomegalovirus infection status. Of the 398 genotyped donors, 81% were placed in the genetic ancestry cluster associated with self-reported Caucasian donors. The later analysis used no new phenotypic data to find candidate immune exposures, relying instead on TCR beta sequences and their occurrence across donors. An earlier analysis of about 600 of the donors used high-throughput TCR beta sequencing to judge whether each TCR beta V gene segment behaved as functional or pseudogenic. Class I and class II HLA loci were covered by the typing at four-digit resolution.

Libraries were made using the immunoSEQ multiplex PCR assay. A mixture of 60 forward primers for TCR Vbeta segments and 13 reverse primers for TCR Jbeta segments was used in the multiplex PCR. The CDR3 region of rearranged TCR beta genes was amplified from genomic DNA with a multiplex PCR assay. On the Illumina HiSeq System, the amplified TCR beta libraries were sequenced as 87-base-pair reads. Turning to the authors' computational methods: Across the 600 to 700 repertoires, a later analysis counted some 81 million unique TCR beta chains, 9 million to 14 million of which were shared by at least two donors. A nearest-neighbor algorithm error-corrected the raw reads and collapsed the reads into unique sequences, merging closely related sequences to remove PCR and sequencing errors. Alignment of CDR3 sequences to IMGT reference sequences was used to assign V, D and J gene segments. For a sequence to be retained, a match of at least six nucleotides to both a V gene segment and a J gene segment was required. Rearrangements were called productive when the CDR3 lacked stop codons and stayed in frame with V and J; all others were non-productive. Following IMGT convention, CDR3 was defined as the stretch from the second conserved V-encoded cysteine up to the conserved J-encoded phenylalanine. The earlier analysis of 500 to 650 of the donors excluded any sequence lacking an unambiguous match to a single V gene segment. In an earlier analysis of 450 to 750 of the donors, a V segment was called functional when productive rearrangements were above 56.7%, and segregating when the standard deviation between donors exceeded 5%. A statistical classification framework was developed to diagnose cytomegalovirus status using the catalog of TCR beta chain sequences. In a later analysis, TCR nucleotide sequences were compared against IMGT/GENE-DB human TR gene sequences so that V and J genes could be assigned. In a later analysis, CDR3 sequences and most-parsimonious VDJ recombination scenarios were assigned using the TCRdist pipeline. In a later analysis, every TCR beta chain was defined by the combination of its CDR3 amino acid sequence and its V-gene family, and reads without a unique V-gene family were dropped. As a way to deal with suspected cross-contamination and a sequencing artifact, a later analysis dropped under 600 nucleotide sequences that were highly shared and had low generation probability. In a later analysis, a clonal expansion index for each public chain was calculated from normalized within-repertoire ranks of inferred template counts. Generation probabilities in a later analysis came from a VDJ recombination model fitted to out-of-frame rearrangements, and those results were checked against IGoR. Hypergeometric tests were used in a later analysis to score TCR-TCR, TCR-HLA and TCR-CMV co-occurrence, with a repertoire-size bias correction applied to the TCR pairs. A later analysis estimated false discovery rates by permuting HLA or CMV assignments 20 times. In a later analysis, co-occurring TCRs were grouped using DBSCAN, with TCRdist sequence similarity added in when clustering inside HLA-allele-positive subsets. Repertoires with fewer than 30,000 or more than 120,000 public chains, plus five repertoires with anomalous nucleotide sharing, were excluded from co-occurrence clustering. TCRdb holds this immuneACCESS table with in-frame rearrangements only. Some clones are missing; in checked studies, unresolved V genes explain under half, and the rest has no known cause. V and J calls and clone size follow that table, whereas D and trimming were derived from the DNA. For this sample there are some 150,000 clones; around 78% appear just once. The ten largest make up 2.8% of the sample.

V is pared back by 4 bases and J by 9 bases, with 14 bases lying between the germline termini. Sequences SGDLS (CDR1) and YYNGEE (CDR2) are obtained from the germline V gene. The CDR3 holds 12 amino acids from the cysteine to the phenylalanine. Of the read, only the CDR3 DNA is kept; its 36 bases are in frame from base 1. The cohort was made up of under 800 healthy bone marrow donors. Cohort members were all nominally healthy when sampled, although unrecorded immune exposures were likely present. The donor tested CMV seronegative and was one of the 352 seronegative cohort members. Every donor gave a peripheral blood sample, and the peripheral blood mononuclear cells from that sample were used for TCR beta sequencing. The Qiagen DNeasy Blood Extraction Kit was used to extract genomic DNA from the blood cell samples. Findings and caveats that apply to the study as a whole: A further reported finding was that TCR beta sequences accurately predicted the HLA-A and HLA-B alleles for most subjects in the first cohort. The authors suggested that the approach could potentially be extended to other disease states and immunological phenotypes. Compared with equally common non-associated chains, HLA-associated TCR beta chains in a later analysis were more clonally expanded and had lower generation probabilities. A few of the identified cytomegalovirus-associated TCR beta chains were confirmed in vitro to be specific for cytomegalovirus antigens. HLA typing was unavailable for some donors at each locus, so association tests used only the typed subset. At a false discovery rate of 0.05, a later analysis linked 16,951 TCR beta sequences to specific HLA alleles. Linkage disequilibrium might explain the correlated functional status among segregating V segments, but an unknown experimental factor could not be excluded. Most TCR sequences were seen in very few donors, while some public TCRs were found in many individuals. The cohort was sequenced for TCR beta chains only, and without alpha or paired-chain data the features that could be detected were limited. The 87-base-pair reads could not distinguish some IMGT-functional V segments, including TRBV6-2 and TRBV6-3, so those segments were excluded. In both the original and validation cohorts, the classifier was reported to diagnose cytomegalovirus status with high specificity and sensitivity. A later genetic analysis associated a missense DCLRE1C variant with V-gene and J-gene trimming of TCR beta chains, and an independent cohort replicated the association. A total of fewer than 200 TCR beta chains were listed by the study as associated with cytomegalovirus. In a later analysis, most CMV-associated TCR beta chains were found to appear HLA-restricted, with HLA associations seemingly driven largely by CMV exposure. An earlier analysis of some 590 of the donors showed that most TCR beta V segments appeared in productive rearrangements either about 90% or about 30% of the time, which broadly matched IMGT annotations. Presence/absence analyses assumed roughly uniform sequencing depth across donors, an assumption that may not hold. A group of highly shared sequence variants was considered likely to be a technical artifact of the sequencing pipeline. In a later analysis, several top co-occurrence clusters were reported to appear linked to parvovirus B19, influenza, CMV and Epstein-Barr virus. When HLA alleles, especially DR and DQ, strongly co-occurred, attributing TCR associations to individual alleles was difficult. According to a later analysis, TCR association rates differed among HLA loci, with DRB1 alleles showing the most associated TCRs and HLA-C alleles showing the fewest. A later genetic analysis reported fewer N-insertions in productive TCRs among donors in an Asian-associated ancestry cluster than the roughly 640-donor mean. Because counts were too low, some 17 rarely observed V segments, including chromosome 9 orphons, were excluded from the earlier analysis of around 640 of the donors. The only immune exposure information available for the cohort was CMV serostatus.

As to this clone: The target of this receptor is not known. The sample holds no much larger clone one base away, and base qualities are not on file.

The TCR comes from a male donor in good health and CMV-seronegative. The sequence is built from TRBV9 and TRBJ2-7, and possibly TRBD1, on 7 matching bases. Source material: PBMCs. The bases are TGTGCCAGCAGCCAGGGGGACTCAGCGCAGTACTTC. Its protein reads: CASSQGDSAQYF.